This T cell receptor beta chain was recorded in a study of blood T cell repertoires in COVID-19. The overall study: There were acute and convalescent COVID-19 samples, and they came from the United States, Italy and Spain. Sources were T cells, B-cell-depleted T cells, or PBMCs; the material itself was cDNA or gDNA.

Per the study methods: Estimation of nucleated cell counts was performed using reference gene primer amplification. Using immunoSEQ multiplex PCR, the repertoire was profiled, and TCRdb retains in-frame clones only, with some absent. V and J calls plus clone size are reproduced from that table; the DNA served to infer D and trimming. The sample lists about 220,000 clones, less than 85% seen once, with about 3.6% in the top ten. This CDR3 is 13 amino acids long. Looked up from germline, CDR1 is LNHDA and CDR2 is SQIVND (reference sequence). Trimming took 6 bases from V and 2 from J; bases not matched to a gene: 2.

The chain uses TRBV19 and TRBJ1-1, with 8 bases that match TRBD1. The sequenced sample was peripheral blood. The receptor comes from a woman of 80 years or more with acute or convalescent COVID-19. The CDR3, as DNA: TGTGCCAGTAGGGACAGGGACAACACTGAAGCTTTCTTT. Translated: CASRDRDNTEAFF.